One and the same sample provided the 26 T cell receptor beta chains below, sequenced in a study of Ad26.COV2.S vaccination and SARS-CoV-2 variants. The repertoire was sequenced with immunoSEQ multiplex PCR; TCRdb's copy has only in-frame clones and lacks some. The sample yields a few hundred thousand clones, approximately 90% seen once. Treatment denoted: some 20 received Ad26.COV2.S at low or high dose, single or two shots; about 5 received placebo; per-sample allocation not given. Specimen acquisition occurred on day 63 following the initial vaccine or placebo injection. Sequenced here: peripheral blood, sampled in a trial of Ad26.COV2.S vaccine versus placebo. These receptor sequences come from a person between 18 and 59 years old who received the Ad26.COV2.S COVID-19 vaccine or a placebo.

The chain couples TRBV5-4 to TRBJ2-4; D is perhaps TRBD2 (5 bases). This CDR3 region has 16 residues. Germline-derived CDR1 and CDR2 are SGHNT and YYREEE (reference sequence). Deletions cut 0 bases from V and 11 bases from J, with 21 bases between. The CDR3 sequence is CASSLDPGTRKFLQYF. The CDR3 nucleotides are TGTGCCAGCAGCTTGGATCCGGGAACTCGGAAATTTCTTCAGTACTTC.

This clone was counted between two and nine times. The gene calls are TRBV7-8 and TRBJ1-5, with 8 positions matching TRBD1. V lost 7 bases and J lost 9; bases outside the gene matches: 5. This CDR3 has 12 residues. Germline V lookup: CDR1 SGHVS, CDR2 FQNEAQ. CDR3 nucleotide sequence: TGTGCCAGCAAAGTCGGGACAGGGCCCCAGCATTTT. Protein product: CASKVGTGPQHF.

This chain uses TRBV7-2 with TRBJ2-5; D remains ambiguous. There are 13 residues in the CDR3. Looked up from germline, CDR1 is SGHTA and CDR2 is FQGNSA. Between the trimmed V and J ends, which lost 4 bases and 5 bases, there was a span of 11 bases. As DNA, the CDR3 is TGTGCCAGCAGCTACAGCCCCGGGGAGACCCAGTACTTC. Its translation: CASSYSPGETQYF.

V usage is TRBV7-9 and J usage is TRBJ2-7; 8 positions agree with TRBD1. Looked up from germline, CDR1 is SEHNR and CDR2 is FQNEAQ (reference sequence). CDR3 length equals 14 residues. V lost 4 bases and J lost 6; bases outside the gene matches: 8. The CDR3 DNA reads TGTGCCAGCAGCTCCGGGACAGGCTTGGCCGAGCAGTACTTC. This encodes CASSSGTGLAEQYF.

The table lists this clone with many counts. CDR3 sequence: CASITGGATGELFF. The CDR3 DNA follows: TGTGCCAGCATAACGGGGGGGGCCACCGGGGAGCTGTTTTTT. The rearrangement uses TRBV2 and TRBJ2-2; 8 bases are shared with TRBD2. V dropped 7 bases and J dropped 4; count of bases not matched to a gene: 5. This CDR3 has 14 amino acids. From germline, CDR1 is SNHLY and CDR2 FYNNEI.

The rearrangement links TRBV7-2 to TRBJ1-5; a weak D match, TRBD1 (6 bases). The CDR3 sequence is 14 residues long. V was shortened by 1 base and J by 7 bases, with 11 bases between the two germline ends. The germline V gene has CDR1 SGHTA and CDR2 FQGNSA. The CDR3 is CASSLESRGQPQHF. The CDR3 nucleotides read TGTGCCAGCAGCTTAGAGTCCAGGGGACAGCCCCAGCATTTT.

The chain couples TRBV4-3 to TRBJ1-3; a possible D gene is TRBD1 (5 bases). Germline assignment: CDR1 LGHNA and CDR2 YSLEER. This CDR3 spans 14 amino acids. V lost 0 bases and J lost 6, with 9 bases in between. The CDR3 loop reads CASSQDPGTNTIYF. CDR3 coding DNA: TGCGCCAGCAGCCAAGATCCGGGGACAAACACCATATATTTT.

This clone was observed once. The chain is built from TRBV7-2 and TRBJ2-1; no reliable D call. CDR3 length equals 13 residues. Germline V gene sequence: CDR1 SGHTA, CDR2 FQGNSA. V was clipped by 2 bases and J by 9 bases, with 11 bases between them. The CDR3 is CASSLTVNGEQFF. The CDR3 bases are TGTGCCAGCAGCTTAACGGTGAATGGTGAGCAGTTCTTC.

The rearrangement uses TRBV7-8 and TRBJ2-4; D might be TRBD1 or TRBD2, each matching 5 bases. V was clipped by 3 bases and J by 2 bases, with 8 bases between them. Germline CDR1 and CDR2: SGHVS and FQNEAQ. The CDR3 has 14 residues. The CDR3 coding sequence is TGTGCCAGCAGCTTGAGGGGCCCCAAAAACATTCAGTACTTC. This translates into CASSLRGPKNIQYF. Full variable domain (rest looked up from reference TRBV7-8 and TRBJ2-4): GAGVSQSPRYKVAKRGQDVALRCDPISGHVSLFWYQQALGQGPEFLTYFQNEAQLDKSGLPSDRFFAERPEGSVSTLKIQRTQQEDSAVYLCASSLRGPKNIQYFGAGTRLSVL.

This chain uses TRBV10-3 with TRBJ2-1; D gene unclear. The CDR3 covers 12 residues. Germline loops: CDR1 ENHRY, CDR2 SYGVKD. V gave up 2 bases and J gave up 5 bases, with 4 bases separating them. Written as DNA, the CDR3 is TGTGCCATCAGTGAGAGGGACAATGAGCAGTTCTTC. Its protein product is CAISERDNEQFF.

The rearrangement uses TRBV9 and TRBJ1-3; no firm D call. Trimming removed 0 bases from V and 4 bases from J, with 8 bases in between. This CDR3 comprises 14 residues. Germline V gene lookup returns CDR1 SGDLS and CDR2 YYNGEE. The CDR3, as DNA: TGTGCCAGCAGCGTAGATGGAGGAGGAAACACCATATATTTT. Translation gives CASSVDGGGNTIYF.

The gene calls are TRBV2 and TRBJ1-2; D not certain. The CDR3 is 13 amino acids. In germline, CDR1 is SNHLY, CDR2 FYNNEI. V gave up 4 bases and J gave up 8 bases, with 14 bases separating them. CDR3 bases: TGTGCCAGCAGTGTTGGGAGTGCGAGCGGCTACACCTTC. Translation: CASSVGSASGYTF.

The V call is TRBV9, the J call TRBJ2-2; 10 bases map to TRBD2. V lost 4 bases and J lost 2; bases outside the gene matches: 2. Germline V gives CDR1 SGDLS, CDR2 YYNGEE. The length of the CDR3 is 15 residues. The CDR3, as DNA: TGTGCCAGCAGCACTAGCGGGGTTAACACCGGGGAGCTGTTTTTT. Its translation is CASSTSGVNTGELFF.

In DNA form, the CDR3 reads TGTGCCAGCAGCTCCTTGGGGGGGGCCAACGTCCTGACTTTC. This sequence encodes CASSSLGGANVLTF. This chain joins TRBV2 and TRBJ2-6, with unresolved D. Deletions cut 6 bases from V and 4 bases from J, with 10 bases between. The CDR3 runs to 14 residues. CDR1 and CDR2 from the germline V gene are SNHLY and FYNNEI. The full variable domain, rest sourced from reference TRBV2 and TRBJ2-6, is EPEVTQTPSHQVTQMGQEVILRCVPISNHLYFYWYRQILGQKVEFLVSFYNNEISEKSEIFDDQFSVERPDGSNFTLKIRSTKLEDSAMYFCASSSLGGANVLTFGAGSRLTVL.

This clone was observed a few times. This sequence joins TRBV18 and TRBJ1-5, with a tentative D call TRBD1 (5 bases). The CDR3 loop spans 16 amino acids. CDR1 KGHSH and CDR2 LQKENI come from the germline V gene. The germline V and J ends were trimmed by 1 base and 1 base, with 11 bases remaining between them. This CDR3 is CASSPLGAVSNQPQHF. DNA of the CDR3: TGTGCCAGCTCACCACTAGGGGCCGTGAGCAATCAGCCCCAGCATTTT.

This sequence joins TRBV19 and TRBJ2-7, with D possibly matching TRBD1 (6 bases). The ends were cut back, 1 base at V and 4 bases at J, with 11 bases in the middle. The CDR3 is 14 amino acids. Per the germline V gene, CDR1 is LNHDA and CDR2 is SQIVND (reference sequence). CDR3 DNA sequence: TGTGCCAGTAGTATAGGACAGGTGCCGTACGAGCAGTACTTC. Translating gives CASSIGQVPYEQYF.

The CDR3 DNA reads as TGTGCCAGCAGCCCCTCACCCGATCTAGCGGGGGGGCTCGGGGTTCCCAAAAACATTCAGTACTTC. Protein: CASSPSPDLAGGLGVPKNIQYF. The rearrangement links TRBV3-1 (or the pseudogene TRBV3-2) to TRBJ2-4; TRBD2 matches 12 bases. Germline CDR1 LGHDT, CDR2 YNNKEL (reference sequence). The CDR3 extends over 22 amino acids. J lost 2 bases, V lost 4 bases, and 21 bases had no gene match.

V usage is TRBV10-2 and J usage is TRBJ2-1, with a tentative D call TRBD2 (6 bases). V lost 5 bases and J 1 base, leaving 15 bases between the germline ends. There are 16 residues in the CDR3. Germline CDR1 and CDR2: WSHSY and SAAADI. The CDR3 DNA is TGCGCCAGCAGTACCCCTCGCGCGGGGTCCTACAATGAGCAGTTCTTC. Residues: CASSTPRAGSYNEQFF.

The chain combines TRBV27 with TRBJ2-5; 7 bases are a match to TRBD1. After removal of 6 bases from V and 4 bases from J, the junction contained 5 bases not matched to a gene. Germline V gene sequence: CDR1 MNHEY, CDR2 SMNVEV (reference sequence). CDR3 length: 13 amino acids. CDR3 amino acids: CASRTTGIETQYF. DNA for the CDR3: TGTGCCAGCAGGACGACAGGGATAGAGACCCAGTACTTC.

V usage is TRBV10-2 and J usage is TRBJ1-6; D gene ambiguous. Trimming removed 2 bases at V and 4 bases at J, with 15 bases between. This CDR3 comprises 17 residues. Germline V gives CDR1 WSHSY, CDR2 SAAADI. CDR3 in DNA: TGCGCCAGCAGTGAGAACCCGCACAAGGAGTATAATTCACCCCTCCACTTT. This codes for CASSENPHKEYNSPLHF.

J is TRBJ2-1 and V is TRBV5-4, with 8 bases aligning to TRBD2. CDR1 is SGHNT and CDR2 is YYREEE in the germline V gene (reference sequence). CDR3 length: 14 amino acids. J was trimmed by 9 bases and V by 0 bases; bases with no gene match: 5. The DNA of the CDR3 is TGTGCCAGCAGCTTGGCGGGGGGGCCACTTGAGCAGTTCTTC. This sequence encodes CASSLAGGPLEQFF.

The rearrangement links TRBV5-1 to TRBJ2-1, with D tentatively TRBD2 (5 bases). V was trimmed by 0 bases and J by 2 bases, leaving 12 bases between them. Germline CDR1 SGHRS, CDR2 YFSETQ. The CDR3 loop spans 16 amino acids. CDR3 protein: CASSLETPGAYNEQFF. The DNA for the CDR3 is TGCGCCAGCAGCTTGGAGACCCCCGGGGCCTACAATGAGCAGTTCTTC.

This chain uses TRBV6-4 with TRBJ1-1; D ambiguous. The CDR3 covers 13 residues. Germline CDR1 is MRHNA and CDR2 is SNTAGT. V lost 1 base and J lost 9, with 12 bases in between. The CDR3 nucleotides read TGTGCCAGCAGTGACTATGCCGGTAGGAAAGCTTTCTTT. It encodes CASSDYAGRKAFF.

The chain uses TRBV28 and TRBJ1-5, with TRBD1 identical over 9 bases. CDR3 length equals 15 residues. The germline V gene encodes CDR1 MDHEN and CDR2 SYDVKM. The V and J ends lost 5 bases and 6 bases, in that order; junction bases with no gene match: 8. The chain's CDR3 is CASSPQGARSQPQHF. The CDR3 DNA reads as TGTGCCAGCAGTCCACAGGGGGCGCGCAGTCAGCCCCAGCATTTT.

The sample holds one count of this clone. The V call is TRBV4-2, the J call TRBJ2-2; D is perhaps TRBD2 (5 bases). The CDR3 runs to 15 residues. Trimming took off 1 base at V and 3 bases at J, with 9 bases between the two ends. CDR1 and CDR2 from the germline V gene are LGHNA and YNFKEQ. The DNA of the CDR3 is TGTGCCAGCAGCCAAGTACGGGGTGACACCGGGGAGCTGTTTTTT. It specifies CASSQVRGDTGELFF.

The CDR3 region is CASSRQQGLYTF. As DNA, the CDR3 is TGTGCCAGCAGTAGACAACAGGGGCTCTACACCTTC. The chain carries TRBV6-5 and TRBJ1-2; 7 nucleotides line up with TRBD1. J gave up 10 bases and V 5 bases, and 7 bases lay outside the gene matches. The CDR3 is 12 residues long. Germline CDR1 reads MNHEY; CDR2 reads SVGAGI.